Listed below are T cell receptor beta chains from one sample, sequenced in a study of blood T cells in healthy people across ages. Using its own MiXCR run on the 5' RACE reads, TCRdb lists one record per CDR3 protein. The repertoire holds roughly 1.7 million distinct CDR3 sequences, with almost 35% as singletons. Sequencing input: blood. These TCRs come from a woman younger than 45 in good health. Each CDR3 is given with its conserved first and last residue. A D gene is named only where the DNA matches it firmly. Not every row has a clone size; where given, it reads once, few, many or a size class.

d_gene: TRBD1
v_gene: TRBV6-5
abundance: few
j_gene: TRBJ2-1
CDR3aa: CATRQGRNNEQFF
CDR3nt: TGTGCCACCCGACAGGGGAGGAACAATGAGCAGTTCTTC

d_gene: NA
v_gene: TRBV20-1
abundance: NA
j_gene: TRBJ2-7
CDR3aa: CSARETYNEQYF
CDR3nt: TGCAGTGCTAGAGAAACCTACAATGAGCAGTACTTC

d_gene: TRBD1
v_gene: TRBV18
abundance: NA
j_gene: TRBJ2-7
CDR3aa: CASSPYRGEQYF
CDR3nt: TGTGCCAGCTCACCGTACAGGGGCGAGCAGTACTTC

d_gene: TRBD2
v_gene: TRBV4-2
abundance: NA
j_gene: TRBJ2-7
CDR3aa: CASSHETSGFYEQYF
CDR3nt: TGTGCCAGCAGCCATGAGACTAGCGGGTTTTACGAGCAGTACTTC

d_gene: NA
v_gene: TRBV5-1
abundance: NA
j_gene: TRBJ2-1
CDR3aa: CASNVGGEINEQFF
CDR3nt: TGCGCCAGCAACGTGGGAGGAGAGATAAATGAGCAGTTCTTC

d_gene: TRBD2
v_gene: TRBV10-3
abundance: NA
j_gene: TRBJ2-3
CDR3aa: CAISALAGISTDTQYF
CDR3nt: TGTGCCATCAGTGCTCTAGCGGGGATTAGCACAGATACGCAGTATTTT

d_gene: TRBD2
v_gene: TRBV7-7
abundance: NA
j_gene: TRBJ2-1
CDR3aa: CASSSSPGLAGEQFF
CDR3nt: TGTGCTAGCAGCTCATCTCCGGGACTAGCTGGTGAGCAGTTCTTC

d_gene: NA
v_gene: TRBV11-2
abundance: few
j_gene: TRBJ2-7
CDR3aa: CASSPEGLPGEQYF
CDR3nt: TGTGCCAGCAGCCCAGAGGGCCTCCCCGGCGAGCAGTACTTC

d_gene: TRBD2
v_gene: TRBV9
abundance: few
j_gene: TRBJ2-3
CDR3aa: CASSVSPSGGSTDTQYF
CDR3nt: TGTGCCAGCAGCGTAAGCCCTAGCGGGGGTAGCACAGATACGCAGTATTTT

d_gene: TRBD1
v_gene: TRBV29-1
abundance: many
j_gene: TRBJ1-1
CDR3aa: CSASAGGETEAFF
CDR3nt: TGCAGCGCATCCGCAGGGGGCGAAACTGAAGCTTTCTTT

d_gene: TRBD1
v_gene: TRBV20-1
abundance: few
j_gene: TRBJ1-6
CDR3aa: CSASISGTGIYSPLHF
CDR3nt: TGCAGTGCTTCAATCTCCGGGACAGGGATCTATTCACCCCTCCACTTT

d_gene: NA
v_gene: TRBV4-2
abundance: many
j_gene: TRBJ2-7
CDR3aa: CASSPLSDRPYEQYF
CDR3nt: TGTGCCAGCAGCCCACTCTCCGACCGCCCCTACGAGCAGTACTTC

d_gene: NA
v_gene: TRBV14
abundance: NA
j_gene: TRBJ2-7
CDR3aa: CASSQDHTDEQYF
CDR3nt: TGTGCCAGCAGCCAAGATCATACGGACGAGCAGTACTTC

d_gene: NA
v_gene: TRBV4-1
abundance: NA
j_gene: TRBJ2-1
CDR3aa: CASSQEIRGAYNEQFF
CDR3nt: TGCGCCAGCAGCCAAGAGATCAGGGGAGCCTACAATGAGCAGTTCTTC

d_gene: NA
v_gene: TRBV5-6
abundance: few
j_gene: TRBJ2-7
CDR3aa: CASSLGGYVHEQYF
CDR3nt: TGTGCCAGCAGCTTGGGAGGGTACGTCCACGAGCAGTACTTC

d_gene: TRBD2
v_gene: TRBV20-1
abundance: many
j_gene: TRBJ2-7
CDR3aa: CSARGTSGSGYEQYF
CDR3nt: TGCAGTGCTAGGGGAACTAGCGGGAGTGGTTACGAGCAGTACTTC

d_gene: NA
v_gene: TRBV3-1
abundance: NA
j_gene: TRBJ1-2
CDR3aa: CASSQGPAGKGYTF
CDR3nt: TGTGCCAGCAGCCAAGGCCCGGCGGGGAAGGGCTACACCTTC